The 18 T cell receptor beta chains reported below all come from one sample, sequenced in a study of cytomegalovirus exposure and HLA in healthy donors (TCRdb year 2017). The library was generated by the immunoSEQ multiplex PCR assay. For the multiplex PCR, a mixture combining 60 forward primers for TCR Vbeta segments and 13 reverse primers for TCR Jbeta segments was used. This is the immuneACCESS table as TCRdb keeps it, with only in-frame sequences that have V and J called. A part of the clones is gone; compared with another copy, unresolved V genes explain less than half, and the rest is unexplained. The sample table lists about 140,000 clones, roughly four fifths of them with a count of one. The ten largest make up about 2.3% of the sample. What was sequenced was PBMCs. These receptors all come from a male donor in good health and CMV-seronegative.

This clone was counted only a few times. The chain employs TRBV4-3 and TRBJ1-1; D might be TRBD1 (6 bases). The V and J ends lost 6 bases and 0 bases respectively, with 11 bases between them. The V gene's germline CDR1 is LGHNA and CDR2 YSLEER. CDR3 length: 14 residues. In DNA, the CDR3 is TGCGCCAGCAGGAAGGGACAAGTGAACACTGAAGCTTTCTTT. Translated, it gives CASRKGQVNTEAFF.

J is TRBJ2-7 and V is TRBV5-6, with D possibly TRBD2 on 6 matching bases. V was shortened by 2 bases and J by 3 bases, with 15 bases between the two germline ends. This CDR3 comprises 15 residues. Looked up from germline, CDR1 is SGHDT and CDR2 is YYEEEE. The CDR3 spells CASSLDEQAGYEQYF. The CDR3 DNA reads TGTGCCAGCAGCTTAGATGAGCAAGCGGGCTACGAGCAGTACTTC.

The rearrangement links TRBV5-6 to TRBJ2-5; TRBD2 matches 9 bases. This CDR3 spans 16 amino acids. Per the germline V gene, CDR1 is SGHDT and CDR2 is YYEEEE. J was trimmed by 7 bases and V by 4 bases; bases with no gene match: 14. The CDR3 reads CASSPVAAGGQGTQYF. The CDR3 DNA reads TGTGCCAGCAGCCCGGTCGCGGCGGGAGGGCAGGGGACCCAGTACTTC.

Concerning this clone: At one end the junction does not follow the germline gene, possibly because of a read error. The chain employs TRBV7-2 and TRBJ2-7; TRBD2 agrees at 7 bases. CDR1 and CDR2 from the germline V gene are SGHTA and FQGNSA. The CDR3 runs 12 residues. DNA for the CDR3: TGTGCCAGCAGCTCCATGGGAGGGCCCCCTAGCTTC. This translates into CASSSMGGPPSF.

The chain recombines TRBV7-2 with TRBJ2-7, with 8 bases aligning to TRBD2. V shed 6 bases, J shed 0 bases, and the junction held 7 bases outside the gene matches. The CDR3 is 15 residues long. Per germline, CDR1 SGHTA and CDR2 FQGNSA. The CDR3 coding sequence is TGTGCCAGCAGACTTACTAGCGGAAGCTCCTACGAGCAGTACTTC. It encodes CASRLTSGSSYEQYF. Combining the CDR3 with reference TRBV7-2 and TRBJ2-7 gives the whole variable domain GAGVSQSPSNKVTEKGKDVELRCDPISGHTALYWYRQSLGQGLEFLIYFQGNSAPDKSGLPSDRFSAERTGGSVSTLTIQRTQQEDSAVYLCASRLTSGSSYEQYFGPGTRLTVT.

This clone showed up just a few times. This chain links TRBV7-8 with TRBJ2-3; the match to TRBD2 covers 7 bases. Looked up from germline, CDR1 is SGHVS and CDR2 is FQNEAQ. This CDR3 has 15 residues. Losses at the gene ends were 5 bases for V and 0 bases for J; bases not matched to a gene: 5. The CDR3 coding sequence is TGTGCCAGCAGCGAGAGGGAGGGTAGCACAGATACGCAGTATTTT. Amino acids: CASSEREGSTDTQYF.

The chain carries TRBV5-1 and TRBJ1-2; D is unclear. The CDR3 contains 14 residues. Germline V gene data show CDR1 as SGHRS and CDR2 as YFSETQ. Trimming stripped 0 bases from V and 1 base from J, with 7 bases between. CDR3 in amino acids: CASSLASGNYGYTF. The CDR3 DNA follows: TGCGCCAGCAGCTTGGCCTCCGGTAACTATGGCTACACCTTC.

The gene calls are TRBV7-2 and TRBJ2-3, with a weak D call TRBD1 (8 bases). The V end lost 1 base, the J end lost 3 bases, and 11 bases lay between the germline ends. CDR3 length: 15 amino acids. CDR1 is SGHTA and CDR2 is FQGNSA in the germline V gene. CDR3 DNA: TGTGCCAGCAGCTTAGACAGGGGGGGAACAGATACGCAGTATTTT. Translating gives CASSLDRGGTDTQYF.

This clone was recorded only once. The gene calls are TRBV5-4 and TRBJ2-5; 7 bases line up with TRBD2. Per the germline V gene, CDR1 is SGHNT and CDR2 is YYREEE (reference sequence). CDR3 length: 14 residues. Trimming removed 2 bases from V and 5 bases from J; junction bases left unmatched: 6. The CDR3 spells CASSFAGVWETQYF. CDR3 sequence (DNA): TGTGCCAGCAGCTTCGCGGGAGTTTGGGAGACCCAGTACTTC.

V gene TRBV10-3 combines with J gene TRBJ1-2; TRBD1 is a possible D gene (5 bases). Germline CDR1 ENHRY, CDR2 SYGVKD. V was shortened by 6 bases and J by 1 base, with 15 bases between the two germline ends. There are 15 residues in the CDR3. The CDR3 loop is CAIRSPGNHNYGYTF. The CDR3 nucleotides are TGTGCCATCAGGTCCCCAGGGAACCATAACTATGGCTACACCTTC.

This rearrangement joins TRBV5-4 to TRBJ2-5, with D unresolved. The CDR3 totals 13 residues. In germline, CDR1 is SGHNT, CDR2 YYREEE (reference sequence). V lost 2 bases, J lost 3 bases, and 8 bases lay in between. The CDR3 spells CASSFIPEETQYF. Here the CDR3 DNA reads TGTGCCAGCAGCTTTATCCCAGAAGAGACCCAGTACTTC.

V and J are TRBV27 and TRBJ2-2; D may be TRBD1 (6 bases). Germline assignment: CDR1 MNHEY and CDR2 SMNVEV (reference sequence). The CDR3 totals 15 residues. Trimming stripped 2 bases from V and 1 base from J, with 8 bases between. The CDR3 sequence is CASSLLQGNTGELFF. The DNA of the CDR3 is TGTGCCAGCAGTTTACTACAGGGGAACACCGGGGAGCTGTTTTTT.

Notes on this clone: Other DNA sequences in the sample encode the same CDR3. This CDR3 reads CAINPDSLSGYTF. The CDR3 nucleotides read TGTGCCATCAACCCCGACAGCCTCTCTGGCTACACCTTC. V usage is TRBV6-1 and J usage is TRBJ1-2, with a tentative D call TRBD1 (5 bases). Germline loops: CDR1 MNHNS, CDR2 SASEGT. V was shortened by 10 bases and J by 7 bases, with 19 bases between the two germline ends. CDR3 length: 13 residues.

The chain couples TRBV9 to TRBJ2-3; tentatively, D is TRBD2 (5 bases). Trimming took off 0 bases at V and 0 bases at J, with 8 bases between the two ends. In germline, CDR1 is SGDLS, CDR2 YYNGEE. This CDR3 contains 15 residues. Here the CDR3 reads CASSVGTRSTDTQYF. CDR3 DNA: TGTGCCAGCAGCGTAGGAACTAGGAGCACAGATACGCAGTATTTT.

The V gene is TRBV28, the J gene TRBJ1-1; 12 bases are a match to TRBD1. The CDR3 totals 15 residues. Germline assignment: CDR1 MDHEN and CDR2 SYDVKM. After removal of 8 bases from V and 3 bases from J, the junction contained 7 bases not matched to a gene. The CDR3 bases are TGTGCCAGCCCCGGGACAGGGGGCGCTTACACTGAAGCTTTCTTT. Protein product: CASPGTGGAYTEAFF.

The chain employs TRBV11-3 and TRBJ2-5; 14 bases line up with TRBD2. The germline V gene encodes CDR1 SGHNT and CDR2 YENEEA. J lost 5 bases, V lost 5 bases, and 4 bases had no gene match. The CDR3 runs 15 residues. Written as DNA, the CDR3 is TGTGCCAGCAGCCTACGGACTAGCGGGGGGGAGACCCAGTACTTC. It is translated as CASSLRTSGGETQYF.

This clone was detected only once. V gene TRBV19 combines with J gene TRBJ2-7, with 8 bases matching TRBD1. Germline V gene sequence: CDR1 LNHDA, CDR2 SQIVND (reference sequence). V trimming: 6 bases; J trimming: 3 bases; junction bases outside the gene matches: 7. CDR3 length: 14 amino acids. The CDR3 nucleotides read TGTGCCAGTAGGCCGCTTGGACAGGGCTACGAGCAGTACTTC. It specifies CASRPLGQGYEQYF.

This chain uses TRBV7-2 with TRBJ1-2; weak D call: TRBD1 (5 bases). CDR3 length: 13 residues. Germline loops: CDR1 SGHTA, CDR2 FQGNSA. Trimming cost V 8 bases and J 4 bases, with 14 bases left between them. In DNA, the CDR3 is TGTGCCAGCTTAGGGGCAGGAATCTATGGCTACACCTTC. Translation: CASLGAGIYGYTF.